This is a list of T cell receptor beta chains from one sample in a study of blood T cell repertoires in COVID-19. Only in-frame clones appear in the TCRdb table, and some are missing; sequencing was by immunoSEQ multiplex PCR. The sample contains 75,000 to 90,000 clones, roughly three quarters of which appear only once. The specimen sequenced was peripheral blood. The receptors stem from a man in his 60s with COVID-19, enrolled during active disease. Both conserved end residues are part of each CDR3. The D gene is left open where the match is weak. Part of the rows lack a size; the others show once, few, many or a class for expanded clones.

j_call clone_size d_call v_call cdr3_nt cdr3_aa
TRBJ2-7 NA TRBD2 TRBV11-2 TGTGCCAGCAGCTTATGGACTAGCGGGATTTCTCCGTACGAGCAGTACTTC CASSLWTSGISPYEQYF
TRBJ1-4 NA TRBD1 TRBV5-6 TGTGCCAGCAGCCCCGGACAGGGGAATGAAAAACTGTTTTTT CASSPGQGNEKLFF
TRBJ2-7 NA NA TRBV5-6 TGTGCCAGCAGCTTTCATTTCCTCCCAGGACAGAGAAGGAACTACGAGCAGTACTTC CASSFHFLPGQRRNYEQYF
TRBJ2-7 once TRBD2 TRBV27 TGTGCCAGCAGAAATCCCGGGACTAGCGGGAATTACGAGCAGTACTTC CASRNPGTSGNYEQYF
TRBJ2-7 once NA TRBV6-5 TGTGCCAGCAGCTCGCAGGGGAACTACGAGCAGTACTTC CASSSQGNYEQYF
TRBJ2-1 NA TRBD2 TRBV19 TGTGCCAGTAGTATAGATCGGGGGGGTAGCGGGATTGATGAGCAGTTCTTC CASSIDRGGSGIDEQFF
TRBJ1-5 NA NA TRBV15 TGTGCCACCAGCATGAAGGGGGTCGGCAATCAGCCCCAGCATTTT CATSMKGVGNQPQHF
TRBJ1-2 few NA TRBV3-1/TRBV3-2 TGTGCCAGCAGCCGGGAGGGAGCAGGGTCTAACTATGGCTACACCTTC CASSREGAGSNYGYTF
TRBJ1-1 NA NA TRBV15 TGTGCCACCAGCAGAGCTATGAAGGCAGGGAACACTGAAGCTTTCTTT CATSRAMKAGNTEAFF
TRBJ2-1 NA TRBD1 TRBV9 TGTGCCAGCAGCGTAGCTCTGGACAGGGGGTCTGAGCAGTTCTTC CASSVALDRGSEQFF
TRBJ2-3 NA NA TRBV5-1 TGCGCCAGCGCCAAAACGACTGGCACAGATACGCAGTATTTT CASAKTTGTDTQYF
TRBJ1-6 NA NA TRBV9 TGTGCCAGCAGCGTAGCGCAGGGGAATCCCTATAATTCACCCCTCCACTTT CASSVAQGNPYNSPLHF
TRBJ2-7 NA NA TRBV7-9 TGTGCCAGCAGCTCCTCCGGCGGCAGCTACGAGCAGTACTTC CASSSSGGSYEQYF
TRBJ1-2 NA NA TRBV12-3/TRBV12-4 TGTGCCAGCACGCGGCGGAACTATGGCTACACCTTC CASTRRNYGYTF
TRBJ2-7 NA NA TRBV3-1/TRBV3-2 TGTGCCAGCAGTTTTTCCCCACAGCGGTCCTACGAGCAGTACTTC CASSFSPQRSYEQYF
TRBJ2-7 large TRBD2 TRBV15 TGTGCCACCAGCAGAGAGGGGACTAGCGGGGCGGAGCAGTACTTC CATSREGTSGAEQYF
TRBJ2-7 NA NA TRBV5-1 TGCGCCAGCAGCGGGGGACTCCGGGGGGCCGAGCAGTACTTC CASSGGLRGAEQYF
TRBJ1-3 few TRBD1 TRBV7-3 TGTGCCAGCAGCCAGGGACAGGGTCGTGGAAACACCATATATTTT CASSQGQGRGNTIYF
TRBJ1-5 NA TRBD1 TRBV16 TGTGCCAGCAGCCCGGACAGGGGGATCTCTAGTCAGCCCCAGCATTTT CASSPDRGISSQPQHF
TRBJ2-5 NA NA TRBV18 TGTGCCAGCTCACCTCGGCAGGGAACGGAGACCCAGTACTTC CASSPRQGTETQYF
TRBJ1-2 NA TRBD1 TRBV12-3/TRBV12-4 TGTGCCAGCAGCTCGACAGGGTCCCATGGCTACACCTTC CASSSTGSHGYTF
TRBJ2-1 NA TRBD2 TRBV5-1 TGCGCCAGCAGCCCATTTAGCGGGGGGAACTACAATGAGCAGTTCTTC CASSPFSGGNYNEQFF
TRBJ2-5 NA NA TRBV5-1 TGCGCCAGCAGCCCGAGCCGTCAGGAAGAGACCCAGTACTTC CASSPSRQEETQYF
TRBJ1-1 NA NA TRBV5-1 TGCGCCAGCAGCTCCGGGGGTCTGGTTGGAGCGAACACTGAAGCTTTCTTT CASSSGGLVGANTEAFF
TRBJ2-7 NA TRBD2 TRBV11-2 TGTGCCAGCAGCTTCAGCGGGAGTGTCGGCACCTACGAGCAGTACTTC CASSFSGSVGTYEQYF
TRBJ2-5 NA TRBD2 TRBV9 TGTGCCAGCAGCCCTGGACTAGCGGTGCAAGAGACCCAGTACTTC CASSPGLAVQETQYF
TRBJ2-5 NA TRBD1 TRBV27 TGTGCCAGCAGTTCTTTGGACAGGGAAGAGACCCAGTACTTC CASSSLDREETQYF